Listed below are T cell receptor beta chains from one sample, sequenced in a study of post-analysis software for immune sequencing data. Using its own MiXCR run on the PCR reads, TCRdb lists one record per CDR3 protein. This sample has 750,000 to 950,000 distinct CDR3 sequences; around 42% occur once, and the top ten carry around 4.7%. Sequenced: blood. These receptors were taken from a girl between 10 and 17 years old with multiple sclerosis. Each CDR3 is given with its conserved first and last residue. The order of the fields is J gene, V gene, D gene, clone size, CDR3 DNA, CDR3 protein. D genes are given only for firm matches. Not every row has a clone size; where given, it reads once, few, many or a size class.

TRBJ2-1 | TRBV27 | - | few | TGTGCCAGCAGTTCCGGGACTTATAAAAACGAGCAGTTCTTC | CASSSGTYKNEQFF
TRBJ2-3 | TRBV6-1 | - | - | TGTGCCAGCAGTGAACAGACAACTAGCACAGATACGCAGTATTTT | CASSEQTTSTDTQYF
TRBJ2-5 | TRBV5-5 | - | - | TGTGCCAGCAGCTTGCCGTCAGGGGAGGAGACCCGGTACTTC | CASSLPSGEETRYF
TRBJ2-7 | TRBV29-1 | - | few | TGCAGCGCTCCCGGGCCAAATCCTCCCTACGAGCAGTACTTC | CSAPGPNPPYEQYF
TRBJ2-1 | TRBV12-3/TRBV12-4 | - | few | TGTGCCAGCAGTGATAGCGGCCTGACCTACAATGAGCAGTTCTTC | CASSDSGLTYNEQFF
TRBJ2-1 | TRBV6-2/TRBV6-3 | - | few | TGTGCCAGCAGTGCCTATAGCGGACCCTACAATGAGCAGTTCTTC | CASSAYSGPYNEQFF
TRBJ1-2 | TRBV15 | - | few | TGTGCCACCAGCCCCCCGCGCCACTATGGCTACACCTTC | CATSPPRHYGYTF
TRBJ2-3 | TRBV11-1 | - | few | TGTGCCAGCAGCCTAGACAGGTGGCAGGGAGATACGCAGTATTTT | CASSLDRWQGDTQYF
TRBJ1-4 | TRBV20-1 | - | - | TGCAGTGCTAGAGATTCGGTCAAAGAAAAACTGTTTTTT | CSARDSVKEKLFF
TRBJ2-6 | TRBV6-2/TRBV6-3 | TRBD1 | - | TGTGCCAGCAGCCCCGGGACAGGGAGGTCTGGGGCCAACGTCCTGACTTTC | CASSPGTGRSGANVLTF
TRBJ2-1 | TRBV20-1 | - | - | TGCAGTGCTAGCCCACAGGTTTACTACAATGAGCAGTTCTTC | CSASPQVYYNEQFF
TRBJ1-4 | TRBV4-2 | - | - | TGTGCCAGCAGCCAAGAACGCGGAAAACTGTTTTTT | CASSQERGKLFF
TRBJ1-1 | TRBV6-5 | - | - | TGTGCCAGCAGTTACACGCTGGGGCCTATGGGCCACTCGAACACTGAAGCTTTCTTT | CASSYTLGPMGHSNTEAFF
TRBJ2-1 | TRBV20-1 | - | few | TGCAGTGCTATCAGTCGGGGGGCCCATCACAATGAGCAGTTCTTC | CSAISRGAHHNEQFF
TRBJ2-7 | TRBV11-2 | - | - | TGTGCCAGCAGCTCAAGAATTTACGAGCAGTACTTC | CASSSRIYEQYF
TRBJ2-5 | TRBV6-2/TRBV6-3 | - | few | TGTGCCAGCAGGCGACAGTTCCAAGAGACCCAGTACTTC | CASRRQFQETQYF
TRBJ1-1 | TRBV5-1 | - | - | TGCGCCAGCAGCTATCCACAGGGTGAAGCTTTCTTT | CASSYPQGEAFF
TRBJ1-1 | TRBV7-9 | - | - | TGTGCCAGCAGCTCAGTCCCTGAAGCTTTCTTT | CASSSVPEAFF
TRBJ2-1 | TRBV12-3/TRBV12-4 | TRBD2 | - | TGTGCCAGCAGTTCCTCCCAGGGAGGGTCCTACAATGAGCAGTTCTTC | CASSSSQGGSYNEQFF
TRBJ1-2 | TRBV29-1 | TRBD1 | - | TGCAGCGTTGAAGGGGACAGAGGATATGGCTACACCTTC | CSVEGDRGYGYTF
TRBJ2-7 | TRBV7-2 | - | - | TGTGCCAGCAGCCCGGTCGCCGCCTACGAGCAGTACTTC | CASSPVAAYEQYF
TRBJ1-5 | TRBV20-1 | - | - | TGCAGTGCTCTACAGCACAATCAGCCCCAGCATTTT | CSALQHNQPQHF
TRBJ2-3 | TRBV6-4 | - | - | TGTGCCAGCAGTGAAGGGGAAAACACAGATACGCAGTATTTT | CASSEGENTDTQYF
TRBJ2-3 | TRBV20-1 | - | - | TGCAGTGCTAGAGAAGGCAACACAGATACGCAGTATTTT | CSAREGNTDTQYF
TRBJ2-4 | TRBV5-1 | TRBD2 | once | TGCGCCAGCAGCTTGGTCGGGGAGGGAGCCAAAAACATTCAGTACTTC | CASSLVGEGAKNIQYF
TRBJ2-7 | TRBV20-1 | - | - | TGCAGTGCTAGGCAAGCGGGCTTCTCCTACGAGCAGTACTTC | CSARQAGFSYEQYF
TRBJ2-1 | TRBV12-3/TRBV12-4 | - | - | TGTGCCAGCAGTTTTCGGGGGAGCGAAGAGACCCAGTTCTTC | CASSFRGSEETQFF
TRBJ2-3 | TRBV20-1 | TRBD1 | once | TGCAGTGCTAAAGCTAGGGGGCCAGATACGCAGTATTTT | CSAKARGPDTQYF
TRBJ2-3 | TRBV25-1 | TRBD1 | - | TGTGCCAGCAGTAGGGGGCTAGCCCACTCCACAGATACGCAGTATTTT | CASSRGLAHSTDTQYF
TRBJ1-4 | TRBV30 | TRBD1 | - | TGTGCCTGGAGTTCCGCGACAGGGGGAGGTGAAAAACTGTTTTTT | CAWSSATGGGEKLFF
TRBJ2-7 | TRBV7-2 | TRBD2 | - | TGTGCCAGCAGCTGGGCCGGGACTAGCGGTTCTTACGAGCAGTACTTC | CASSWAGTSGSYEQYF
TRBJ2-4 | TRBV12-3/TRBV12-4 | - | few | TGTGCCAGCAGCCGTGGACAGATAAACATTCAGTACTTC | CASSRGQINIQYF
TRBJ1-1 | TRBV5-6 | - | - | TGTGCCAGCAGCCTGGCGACTAATGAAGCTTTCTTT | CASSLATNEAFF
TRBJ2-7 | TRBV4-2 | - | - | TGTGCCAGCAGCCATGAATCAGGGCTGAGTGAGCAGTACTTC | CASSHESGLSEQYF
TRBJ2-7 | TRBV20-1 | TRBD2 | many | TGCAGTGCTAGCCAACTAGCGGGAGGGCCATACGAGCAGTACTTC | CSASQLAGGPYEQYF
TRBJ2-7 | TRBV7-8 | TRBD2 | once | TGTGCCAGCAGTAATAATCGTTTTAGGGGAATAGCGGGTGACGAGCAGTACTTC | CASSNNRFRGIAGDEQYF
TRBJ2-5 | TRBV6-5 | - | - | TGTGCCAGCAGCCCTGAACGGGGTCAAGAGACCCAGTACTTC | CASSPERGQETQYF
TRBJ2-5 | TRBV5-1 | TRBD2 | once | TGCGCCAGCAGCTTCGTCCGGCTAGCGGGAGGTGTGTTCCAAGAGCCCCAGTACTTC | CASSFVRLAGGVFQEPQYF